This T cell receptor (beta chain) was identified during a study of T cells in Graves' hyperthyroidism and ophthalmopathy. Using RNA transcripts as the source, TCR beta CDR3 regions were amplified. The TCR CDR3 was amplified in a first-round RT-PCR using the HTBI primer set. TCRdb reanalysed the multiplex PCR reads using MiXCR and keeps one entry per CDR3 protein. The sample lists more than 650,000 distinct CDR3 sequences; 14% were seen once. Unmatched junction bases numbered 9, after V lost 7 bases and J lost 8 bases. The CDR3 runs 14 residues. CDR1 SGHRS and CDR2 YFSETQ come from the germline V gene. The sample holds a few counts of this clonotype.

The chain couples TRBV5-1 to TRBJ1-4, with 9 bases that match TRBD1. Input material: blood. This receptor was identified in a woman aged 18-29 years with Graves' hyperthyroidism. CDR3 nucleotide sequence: TGCGCCAGCGGCTCCGGACAGGGGAACGAAAAACTGTTTTTT. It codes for CASGSGQGNEKLFF. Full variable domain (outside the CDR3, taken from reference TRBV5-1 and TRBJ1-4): KAGVTQTPRYLIKTRGQQVTLSCSPISGHRSVSWYQQTPGQGLQFLFEYFSETQRNKGNFPGRFSGRQFSNSRSEMNVSTLELGDSALYLCASGSGQGNEKLFFGSGTQLSVL.